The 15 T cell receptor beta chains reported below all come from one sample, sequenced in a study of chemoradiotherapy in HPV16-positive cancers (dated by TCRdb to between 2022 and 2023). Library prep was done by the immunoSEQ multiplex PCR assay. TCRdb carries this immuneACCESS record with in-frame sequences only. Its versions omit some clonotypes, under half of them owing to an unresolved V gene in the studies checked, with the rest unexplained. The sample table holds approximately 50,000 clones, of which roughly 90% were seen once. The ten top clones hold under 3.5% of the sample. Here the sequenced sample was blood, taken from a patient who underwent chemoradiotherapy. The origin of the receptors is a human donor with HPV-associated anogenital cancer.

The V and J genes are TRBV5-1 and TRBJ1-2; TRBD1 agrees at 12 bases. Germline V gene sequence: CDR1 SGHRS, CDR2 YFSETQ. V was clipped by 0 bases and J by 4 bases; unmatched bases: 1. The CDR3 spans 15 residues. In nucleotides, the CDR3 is TGCGCCAGCAGCTTGGAGGGACAGGGGGCCTATGGCTACACCTTC. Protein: CASSLEGQGAYGYTF.

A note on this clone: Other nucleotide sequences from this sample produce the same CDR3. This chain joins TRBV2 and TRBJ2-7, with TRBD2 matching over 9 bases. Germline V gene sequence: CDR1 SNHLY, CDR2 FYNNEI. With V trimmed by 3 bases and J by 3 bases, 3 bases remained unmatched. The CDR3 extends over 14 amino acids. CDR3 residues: CASSERGRVYEQYF. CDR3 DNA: TGTGCCAGCAGTGAGCGCGGGAGGGTCTACGAGCAGTACTTC.

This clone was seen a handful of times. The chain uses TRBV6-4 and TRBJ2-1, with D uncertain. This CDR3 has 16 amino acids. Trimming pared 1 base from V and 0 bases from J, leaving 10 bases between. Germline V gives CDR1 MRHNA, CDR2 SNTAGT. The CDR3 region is CASSDLKDGSYNEQFF. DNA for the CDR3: TGTGCCAGCAGTGACTTAAAGGACGGCTCCTACAATGAGCAGTTCTTC.

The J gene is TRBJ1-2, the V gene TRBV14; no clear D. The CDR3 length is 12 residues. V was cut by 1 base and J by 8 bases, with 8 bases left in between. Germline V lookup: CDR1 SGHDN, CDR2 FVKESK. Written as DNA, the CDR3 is TGTGCCAGCAGCCAAGTTGGCAGGGGCTACACCTTC. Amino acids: CASSQVGRGYTF.

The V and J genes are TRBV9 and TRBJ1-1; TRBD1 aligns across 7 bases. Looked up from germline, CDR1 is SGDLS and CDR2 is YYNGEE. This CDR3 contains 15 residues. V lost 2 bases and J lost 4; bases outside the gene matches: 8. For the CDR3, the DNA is TGTGCCAGCAGCGTTAGGACAGGCGAGTTCACTGAAGCTTTCTTT. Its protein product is CASSVRTGEFTEAFF.

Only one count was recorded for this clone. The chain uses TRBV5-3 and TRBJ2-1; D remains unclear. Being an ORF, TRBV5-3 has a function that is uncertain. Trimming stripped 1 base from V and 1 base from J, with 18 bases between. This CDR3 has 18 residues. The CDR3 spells CARSLTHQWSSSYNEQFF. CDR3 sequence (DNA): TGTGCCAGAAGCTTGACCCACCAGTGGTCTTCTTCCTACAATGAGCAGTTCTTC.

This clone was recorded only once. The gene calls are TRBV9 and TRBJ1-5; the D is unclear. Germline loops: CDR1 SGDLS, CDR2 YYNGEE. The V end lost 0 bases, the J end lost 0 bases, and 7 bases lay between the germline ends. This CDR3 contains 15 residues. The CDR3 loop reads CASSVAASSNQPQHF. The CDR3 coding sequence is TGTGCCAGCAGCGTAGCGGCATCTAGCAATCAGCCCCAGCATTTT. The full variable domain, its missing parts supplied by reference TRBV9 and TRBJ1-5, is DSGVTQTPKHLITATGQRVTLRCSPRSGDLSVYWYQQSLDQGLQFLIQYYNGEERAKGNILERFSAQQFPDLHSELNLSSLELGDSALYFCASSVAASSNQPQHFGDGTRLSIL.

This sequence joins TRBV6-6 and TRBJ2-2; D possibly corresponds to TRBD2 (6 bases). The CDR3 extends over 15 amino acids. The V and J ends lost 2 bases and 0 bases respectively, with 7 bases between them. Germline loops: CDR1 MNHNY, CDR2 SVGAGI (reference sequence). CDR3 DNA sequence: TGTGCCAGCAGTTACGGGACTCCGAACACCGGGGAGCTGTTTTTT. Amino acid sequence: CASSYGTPNTGELFF.

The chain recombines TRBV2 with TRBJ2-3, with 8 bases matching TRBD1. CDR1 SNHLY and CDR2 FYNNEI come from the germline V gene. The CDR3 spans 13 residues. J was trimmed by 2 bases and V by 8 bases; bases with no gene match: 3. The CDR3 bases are TGTGCCAGCGGACAGGGTTTCACAGATACGCAGTATTTT. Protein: CASGQGFTDTQYF.

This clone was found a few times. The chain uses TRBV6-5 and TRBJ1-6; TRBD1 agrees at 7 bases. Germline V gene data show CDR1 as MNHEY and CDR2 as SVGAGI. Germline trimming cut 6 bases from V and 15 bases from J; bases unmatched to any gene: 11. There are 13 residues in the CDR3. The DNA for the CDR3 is TGTGCCAGCAGGCCACCCGGGACAGCCCACCTCCACTTT. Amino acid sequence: CASRPPGTAHLHF.

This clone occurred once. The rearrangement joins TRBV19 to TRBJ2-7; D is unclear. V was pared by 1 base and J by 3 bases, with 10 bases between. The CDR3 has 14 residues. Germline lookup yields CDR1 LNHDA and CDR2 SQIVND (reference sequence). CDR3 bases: TGTGCCAGTAGTATAGGCCCCCGCAGCTACGAGCAGTACTTC. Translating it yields CASSIGPRSYEQYF.

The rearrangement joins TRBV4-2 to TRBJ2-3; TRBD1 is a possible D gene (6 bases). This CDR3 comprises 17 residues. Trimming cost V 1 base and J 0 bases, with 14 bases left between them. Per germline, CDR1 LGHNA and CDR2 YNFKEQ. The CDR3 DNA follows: TGTGCCAGCAGCCAAGCGTTTGGGGGCGAGAGCACAGATACGCAGTATTTT. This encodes CASSQAFGGESTDTQYF.

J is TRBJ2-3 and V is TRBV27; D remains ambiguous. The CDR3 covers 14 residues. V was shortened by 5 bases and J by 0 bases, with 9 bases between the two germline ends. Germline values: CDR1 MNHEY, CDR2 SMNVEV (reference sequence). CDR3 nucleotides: TGTGCCAGCAGTCTCGAGAGGAGCACAGATACGCAGTATTTT. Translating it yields CASSLERSTDTQYF.

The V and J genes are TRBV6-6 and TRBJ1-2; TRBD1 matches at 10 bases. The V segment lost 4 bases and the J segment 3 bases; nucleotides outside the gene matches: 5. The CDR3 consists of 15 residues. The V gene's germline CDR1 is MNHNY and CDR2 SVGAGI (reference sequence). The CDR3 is CASSSDRGPYYGYTF. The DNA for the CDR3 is TGTGCCAGCAGTTCCGACAGGGGGCCCTACTATGGCTACACCTTC.

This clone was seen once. CDR3 amino acids: CASSSTGRSQPQHF. CDR3 nucleotides: TGTGCCAGCAGCTCGACAGGGAGGTCACAGCCCCAGCATTTT. J is TRBJ1-5 and V is TRBV7-8; 7 bases are a match to TRBD1. Per germline, CDR1 SGHVS and CDR2 FQNEAQ. V dropped 4 bases and J dropped 7; count of bases not matched to a gene: 7. The length of the CDR3 is 14 residues.